The 28 T cell receptor beta chains given below trace back to one sample, sequenced in a study of T cells in Graves' hyperthyroidism and ophthalmopathy. Amplification yielded TCR beta CDR3 regions, with RNA transcripts as the source. Using the HTBI primer set, a first-round RT-PCR was run on the TCR CDR3. Each CDR3 protein gets one entry after TCRdb re-called the multiplex PCR reads with MiXCR. The table has roughly 200,000 distinct CDR3 sequences, around 19% seen once. Sequenced sample: blood. The receptor set was obtained from a middle-aged man with Graves' hyperthyroidism.

CDR3 nucleotides: TGTGCCAGCGTATTGGGACAGGGGGGCGGGGAGCTGTTTTTT. Translating it yields CASVLGQGGGELFF. The genes are TRBV28 and TRBJ2-2; 11 bases fit TRBD1. Trimming at V came to 8 bases and at J to 7 bases, leaving 6 bases not matched to a gene. This CDR3 contains 14 residues. Germline CDR1 and CDR2: MDHEN and SYDVKM.

This clonotype was found many times. V gene TRBV3-1 combines with J gene TRBJ1-2, with 9 bases lining up with TRBD1. This CDR3 is 14 amino acids long. V lost 6 bases, J lost 4 bases, and 6 bases stayed unmatched. CDR1 LGHDT and CDR2 YNNKEL come from the germline V gene (reference sequence). Here the CDR3 DNA reads TGTGCCAGCAGTCCCGGGACAGGGCCCTATGGCTACACCTTC. This translates into CASSPGTGPYGYTF.

This clonotype was counted many times. This chain connects TRBV11-3 to TRBJ2-1, with D possibly matching TRBD1 (5 bases). This CDR3 spans 12 amino acids. V was trimmed by 6 bases and J by 9 bases, leaving 12 bases between them. Germline CDR1 and CDR2: SGHNT and YENEEA. The CDR3 is CASSRGLGEQFF. CDR3 bases: TGTGCCAGCAGTAGGGGCCTGGGTGAGCAGTTCTTC.

The chain links TRBV20-1 to TRBJ2-1; TRBD2 matches 11 bases. This CDR3 region has 18 residues. V dropped 2 bases and J dropped 1; count of bases not matched to a gene: 10. Germline V lookup: CDR1 DFQATT, CDR2 SNEGSKA (reference sequence). The CDR3 spells CSARYVAGGLRSYNEQFF. The CDR3 coding sequence is TGCAGTGCTAGATATGTAGCGGGGGGGCTGAGGTCCTACAATGAGCAGTTCTTC.

This clonotype occurred many times. The chain joins TRBV7-2 to TRBJ2-7, with D maybe TRBD1 (6 bases). V lost 6 bases and J lost 6, with 21 bases in between. The CDR3 contains 15 residues. The germline gives CDR1 SGHTA, CDR2 FQGNSA. In nucleotides, the CDR3 is TGTGCCAGCAGGCCTCCGGGACACCCAGGGAGCGAGCAGTACTTC. Translated: CASRPPGHPGSEQYF. Variable domain in full (rest from reference TRBV7-2 and TRBJ2-7): GAGVSQSPSNKVTEKGKDVELRCDPISGHTALYWYRQSLGQGLEFLIYFQGNSAPDKSGLPSDRFSAERTGGSVSTLTIQRTQQEDSAVYLCASRPPGHPGSEQYFGPGTRLTVT.

At least ten counts were recorded for this clonotype. V usage is TRBV3-1 and J usage is TRBJ1-1, with 7 bases fitting TRBD1. This CDR3 spans 15 amino acids. Germline V CDR1 and CDR2: LGHDT, YNNKEL (reference sequence). V lost 1 base to trimming and J lost 5 bases; unmatched junction nucleotides: 7. The CDR3: CASSQVDRGPTEAFF. The CDR3, as DNA: TGTGCCAGCAGCCAAGTTGATAGGGGGCCGACTGAAGCTTTCTTT. Full variable domain (remainder filled in from reference TRBV3-1 and TRBJ1-1): DTAVSQTPKYLVTQMGNDKSIKCEQNLGHDTMYWYKQDSKKFLKIMFSYNNKELIINETVPNRFSPKSPDKAHLNLHINSLELGDSAVYFCASSQVDRGPTEAFFGQGTRLTVV.

This clonotype was observed many times. The chain recombines TRBV3-1 with TRBJ2-1; perhaps TRBD1 as D (5 bases). The germline gives CDR1 LGHDT, CDR2 YNNKEL (reference sequence). The V gene lost 0 bases and the J gene lost 0 bases, with 9 bases spanning the gap. The CDR3 runs 16 residues. The CDR3 reads CASSQDGASSYNEQFF. DNA of the CDR3: TGTGCCAGCAGCCAAGATGGGGCGTCCTCCTACAATGAGCAGTTCTTC.

This clonotype was observed a handful of times. CDR3 sequence (DNA): TGCGCCAGCAGCTTGGGAGCGGTCAACTCTGGAAACACCATATATTTT. This gives the protein CASSLGAVNSGNTIYF. The J gene is TRBJ1-3, the V gene TRBV5-1; D is unclear. V was trimmed by 0 bases and J by 0 bases, leaving 10 bases between them. Germline assignment: CDR1 SGHRS and CDR2 YFSETQ. This CDR3 is built from 16 residues. Looking up the rest from reference TRBV5-1 and TRBJ1-3 gives the full variable domain: KAGVTQTPRYLIKTRGQQVTLSCSPISGHRSVSWYQQTPGQGLQFLFEYFSETQRNKGNFPGRFSGRQFSNSRSEMNVSTLELGDSALYLCASSLGAVNSGNTIYFGEGSWLTVV.

This clonotype was detected a few times. The rearrangement uses TRBV12-5 and TRBJ1-1, with 7 bases lining up with TRBD1. The CDR3 is 14 amino acids. Germline lookup yields CDR1 LGHNT and CDR2 FRNRAP. The junction had 7 bases not matched to a gene; V was cut back by 5 bases and J by 4 bases. The CDR3 loop reads CASGNRGFSTEAFF. CDR3 in DNA: TGTGCTAGTGGTAACAGGGGTTTTAGCACTGAAGCTTTCTTT.

This clonotype has ten or more counts. This chain links TRBV27 with TRBJ2-1, with TRBD2 identical over 7 bases. The length of the CDR3 is 14 residues. J was trimmed by 2 bases and V by 9 bases; bases with no gene match: 7. Germline-derived CDR1 and CDR2 are MNHEY and SMNVEV (reference sequence). Here the CDR3 reads CARTPGGAYNEQFF. DNA of the CDR3: TGTGCCAGAACACCTGGGGGGGCCTACAATGAGCAGTTCTTC.

This clonotype came up a few times. The chain combines TRBV7-2 with TRBJ2-2, with TRBD2 matching 7 bases. The CDR3 has 17 residues. The V gene's germline CDR1 is SGHTA and CDR2 FQGNSA. V lost 3 bases, J lost 2 bases, and 9 bases stayed unmatched. CDR3 coding DNA: TGTGCCAGCAGCTTTCAGACCGGGACTATCAACACCGGGGAGCTGTTTTTT. Translated: CASSFQTGTINTGELFF.

This rearrangement joins TRBV28 to TRBJ1-1; D is perhaps TRBD1 (5 bases). Germline CDR1 is MDHEN and CDR2 is SYDVKM. The CDR3 loop spans 9 amino acids. The CDR3 DNA reads as TGTGCGGGGGGCACTGAAGCTTTCTTT. Its translation: CAGGTEAFF.

CDR3 in amino acids: CASSFRRGDQPQHF. The DNA of the CDR3 is TGTGCCAGCAGTTTCCGACGGGGGGATCAGCCCCAGCATTTT. The genes are TRBV27 and TRBJ1-5, with D possibly being TRBD1 (5 bases). Trimming cost V 3 bases and J 5 bases, with 11 bases left between them. Per germline, CDR1 MNHEY and CDR2 SMNVEV (reference sequence). CDR3 size: 14 residues.

This chain uses TRBV28 with TRBJ1-6, with 7 positions matching TRBD1. V lost 5 bases, J lost 9 bases, and 22 bases stayed unmatched. This CDR3 region has 19 residues. Germline V gives CDR1 MDHEN, CDR2 SYDVKM. CDR3 in amino acids: CASSQGGASGGPAGSPLHF. The CDR3, as DNA: TGTGCCAGCAGTCAGGGGGGGGCTAGCGGGGGCCCGGCGGGTTCACCCCTCCACTTT.

Many counts were recorded for this clonotype. The V gene is TRBV30, the J gene TRBJ1-1; weak D call: TRBD1 (6 bases). The germline CDR1 and CDR2 sequences are GTSNPN and SVGIG (reference sequence). This CDR3 comprises 16 residues. V was cut by 0 bases and J by 1 base, with 15 bases left in between. This chain's CDR3 is CAWSVGVGRGNTEAFF. CDR3 in DNA: TGTGCCTGGAGTGTTGGGGTGGGCAGGGGGAACACTGAAGCTTTCTTT.

In this sample, this clonotype turned up many times. The rearrangement links TRBV2 to TRBJ2-7; 11 positions agree with TRBD1. CDR3 size: 12 residues. Germline V gene sequence: CDR1 SNHLY, CDR2 FYNNEI. V lost 7 bases to trimming and J lost 5 bases; unmatched junction nucleotides: 1. The CDR3 bases are TGTGCCAGCATGGGACAGGGGGACGAGCAGTACTTC. It is translated as CASMGQGDEQYF.

This clonotype was seen ten or more times. The chain combines TRBV20-1 with TRBJ2-7; D perhaps matches TRBD1 (6 bases). Germline V lookup: CDR1 DFQATT, CDR2 SNEGSKA (reference sequence). The CDR3 extends over 15 amino acids. The V and J ends lost 1 base and 3 bases respectively, with 16 bases between them. The CDR3 spells CSARAPGQLIYEQYF. CDR3 nucleotide sequence: TGCAGTGCTAGAGCCCCCGGACAGCTGATCTACGAGCAGTACTTC.

This clonotype was seen ten or more times. This chain uses TRBV29-1 with TRBJ2-2; D ambiguous. The CDR3 is 13 amino acids. In germline, CDR1 is SQVTM, CDR2 ANQGSEA. The V gene lost 4 bases and the J gene lost 3 bases, with 9 bases spanning the gap. CDR3 DNA sequence: TGCAGCGTTGGTCGACTGGACACCGGGGAGCTGTTTTTT. It specifies CSVGRLDTGELFF.

About this clonotype itself: Just one base apart from a much larger clone, this may be a read error. CDR3 loop: CTSSLERLPLHF. The CDR3 DNA reads TGTACCAGCAGTTTAGAACGACTTCCCCTCCACTTT. V usage is TRBV28 and J usage is TRBJ1-6; no clear D. There are 12 residues in the CDR3. The germline V gene encodes CDR1 MDHEN and CDR2 SYDVKM.

Many counts were recorded for this clonotype. The chain couples TRBV20-1 to TRBJ1-2; D call uncertain. CDR1 DFQATT and CDR2 SNEGSKA come from the germline V gene (reference sequence). This CDR3 is built from 14 residues. Trimming removed 1 base from V and 2 bases from J, with 11 bases in between. CDR3 sequence reads: CSARGVGRNYGYTF. Written as DNA, the CDR3 is TGCAGTGCTAGAGGAGTGGGGAGAAACTATGGCTACACCTTC.

This clonotype was seen many times. This chain joins TRBV13 and TRBJ2-7, with 7 nucleotides matching TRBD2. Germline assignment: CDR1 PRHDT and CDR2 FYEKMQ (reference sequence). V lost 0 bases and J lost 9; bases outside the gene matches: 17. The length of the CDR3 is 17 residues. The CDR3 DNA sequence: TGTGCCAGCAGCTTAGGGTTCGGGGAGGGTCTAAAAATCGGGCAGTACTTC. Translation gives CASSLGFGEGLKIGQYF. Full variable domain (rest looked up from reference TRBV13 and TRBJ2-7): AAGVIQSPRHLIKEKRETATLKCYPIPRHDTVYWYQQGPGQDPQFLISFYEKMQSDKGSIPDRFSAQQFSDYHSELNMSSLELGDSALYFCASSLGFGEGLKIGQYFGPGTRLTVT.

The rearrangement links TRBV30 to TRBJ2-7; D tentatively fits TRBD1 or TRBD2 (5 bases each). Trimming removed 0 bases at V and 7 bases at J, with 10 bases between. Per germline, CDR1 GTSNPN and CDR2 SVGIG (reference sequence). This CDR3 comprises 12 residues. The CDR3 region has the DNA TGTGCCTGGAGTGTACTGGGGGATGAGCAGTACTTC. This sequence encodes CAWSVLGDEQYF. The whole variable domain, remainder taken from reference TRBV30 and TRBJ2-7, is SQTIHQWPATLVQPVGSPLSLECTVEGTSNPNLYWYRQAAGRGLQLLFYSVGIGQISSEVPQNLSASRPQDRQFILSSKKLLLSDSGFYLCAWSVLGDEQYFGPGTRLTVT.

This clonotype was seen at least ten times. This chain connects TRBV7-2 to TRBJ2-1; D remains ambiguous. Germline CDR1 SGHTA, CDR2 FQGNSA. The CDR3 has 12 amino acids. Trimming left V 2 bases short and J 10 bases short, with 9 bases between. CDR3 amino acids: CASSLPTMEQFF. In DNA form, the CDR3 reads TGTGCCAGCAGCTTACCCACAATGGAGCAGTTCTTC.

This clonotype has at least ten counts. The chain couples TRBV18 to TRBJ2-7; 12 bases align to TRBD1. The CDR3 length is 14 residues. V was pared by 3 bases and J by 7 bases, with 4 bases of the junction left unmatched. Germline loops: CDR1 KGHSH, CDR2 LQKENI. The CDR3 is CASSPGQGAYEQYF. The CDR3 DNA sequence: TGTGCCAGCTCACCGGGACAGGGGGCGTATGAGCAGTACTTC.

This clonotype was seen many times. The CDR3 is CASSFGPGADTQYF. The DNA for the CDR3 is TGTGCCAGCAGTTTCGGGCCGGGGGCGGATACGCAGTATTTT. The genes are TRBV12-3 or TRBV12-4 and TRBJ2-3; either TRBD1 or TRBD2 may supply D (6 bases each). V lost 3 bases and J 6 bases, leaving 13 bases between the germline ends. CDR3 length: 14 residues.

This clonotype was observed many times. The chain has TRBV3-1 and TRBJ1-1, with 8 bases fitting TRBD1. This CDR3 comprises 15 residues. The ends lost 1 base at V and 3 bases at J; junction bases unmatched: 4. Germline CDR1 reads LGHDT; CDR2 reads YNNKEL (reference sequence). The CDR3 DNA sequence: TGTGCCAGCAGCCAAGCCTACAGGGGGGACACTGAAGCTTTCTTT. Translated, it gives CASSQAYRGDTEAFF.

This clonotype was detected ten times or more. The V gene is TRBV10-3, the J gene TRBJ2-3; TRBD2 agrees at 14 bases. V dropped 6 bases and J dropped 3; count of bases not matched to a gene: 5. The CDR3 is 16 amino acids. CDR1 and CDR2 (germline): ENHRY, SYGVKD. CDR3 residues: CAIRMTSGGETDTQYF. CDR3 coding DNA: TGTGCCATCAGGATGACTAGCGGGGGGGAAACAGATACGCAGTATTTT.

This clonotype was detected a few times. The gene calls are TRBV18 and TRBJ2-7, with 12 bases lining up with TRBD2. The CDR3 covers 17 residues. The germline V gene has CDR1 KGHSH and CDR2 LQKENI. J lost 7 bases, V lost 2 bases, and 12 bases had no gene match. This CDR3 reads CASSPKNRLAGEDEQYF. For the CDR3, the DNA is TGTGCCAGCTCACCAAAAAATCGACTAGCGGGGGAGGATGAGCAGTACTTC.